The 14 T cell receptor beta chains below were found in one sample sequenced in a study of OX40 agonist ivuxolimab in advanced cancers. Data came from immunoSEQ multiplex PCR; TCRdb stores just in-frame clones and leaves some out. The table records 96,000 or so clones, about 80% of them present only once. The sample was CD4+ or CD8+ T cells sorted from blood, taken in a trial of the OX40 agonist ivuxolimab. Receptor source: an adult with an advanced solid tumor such as melanoma, head and neck, liver or kidney cancer.

Concerning this clone: A junction end diverges from the germline sequence, so it may reflect a read error. The chain couples TRBV7-2 to TRBJ1-4; TRBD1 might be the D (5 bases). The CDR3 is made up of 16 amino acids. CDR1 SGHTA and CDR2 FQGNSA come from the germline V gene. The chain's CDR3 is CASSLGGRVVGEKLVF. The CDR3, as DNA: TGTGCCAGCAGCTTAGGCGGCAGGGTGGTGGGTGAAAAACTGGTTTTT.

This rearrangement joins TRBV5-8 to TRBJ1-2, with D perhaps matching TRBD1 (5 bases). The CDR3 extends over 17 amino acids. The ends were cut back, 4 bases at V and 8 bases at J, with 27 bases in the middle. CDR1 SGHTS and CDR2 YDEGEE come from the germline V gene. CDR3 sequence: CASSPGHKGRPLRGYTF. The DNA for the CDR3 is TGTGCCAGCAGCCCCGGACATAAAGGTCGTCCTCTTCGCGGCTACACCTTC.

This clone was seen a single time. The chain has TRBV30 and TRBJ1-1; no clear D gene. From germline, CDR1 is GTSNPN and CDR2 SVGIG (reference sequence). Trimming took off 0 bases at V and 4 bases at J, with 9 bases between the two ends. This CDR3 has 13 residues. As DNA, the CDR3 is TGTGCCTGGAGTGTAATGGACTCCACTGAAGCTTTCTTT. Protein sequence: CAWSVMDSTEAFF.

This rearrangement joins TRBV7-2 to TRBJ1-2; D gene uncertain. This CDR3 has 13 residues. In germline, CDR1 is SGHTA, CDR2 FQGNSA. V lost 3 bases to trimming and J lost 6 bases, with 11 bases between them. The CDR3 nucleotides are TGTGCCAGCAGCTTGGAACAGCCTCATGGCTACACCTTC. Residues: CASSLEQPHGYTF.

As DNA, the CDR3 is TGTGCCAGCAGTTTATCGTGGCAGGCATCCTTCACCTTC. Translating it yields CASSLSWQASFTF. The V and J genes are TRBV27 and TRBJ1-2; no clear D. Trimming took off 0 bases at V and 13 bases at J, with 15 bases between the two ends. CDR3 length: 13 amino acids. The germline V gene encodes CDR1 MNHEY and CDR2 SMNVEV (reference sequence).

The chain couples TRBV5-4 to TRBJ1-2; 8 nucleotides align to TRBD1. The V and J ends lost 4 bases and 4 bases, in that order; junction bases with no gene match: 6. The CDR3 sequence is 14 residues long. From germline, CDR1 is SGHNT and CDR2 YYREEE (reference sequence). The chain's CDR3 is CASSPTGALYGYTF. The CDR3 region has the DNA TGTGCCAGCAGCCCGACAGGGGCGCTCTATGGCTACACCTTC.

This clone came up once. The gene calls are TRBV15 and TRBJ1-1; D is unclear. CDR3 length: 14 amino acids. V lost 4 bases, J lost 1 base, and 10 bases lay in between. Germline V gene sequence: CDR1 LNHNV, CDR2 YYDKDF (reference sequence). The CDR3 loop reads CATSTQLTNTEAFF. In nucleotides, the CDR3 is TGTGCCACCAGCACACAGCTTACGAACACTGAAGCTTTCTTT.

This clone was found a few times. J is TRBJ2-5 and V is TRBV5-1; 14 nucleotides match TRBD2. Germline V gives CDR1 SGHRS, CDR2 YFSETQ. Unmatched junction bases numbered 7, after V lost 5 bases and J lost 1 base. The CDR3 consists of 17 residues. The CDR3: CASRLGTSGSLQETQYF. Here the CDR3 DNA reads TGCGCCAGCAGATTAGGGACTAGCGGGAGCCTCCAAGAGACCCAGTACTTC. The variable domain in full, completed from reference TRBV5-1 and TRBJ2-5, reads KAGVTQTPRYLIKTRGQQVTLSCSPISGHRSVSWYQQTPGQGLQFLFEYFSETQRNKGNFPGRFSGRQFSNSRSEMNVSTLELGDSALYLCASRLGTSGSLQETQYFGPGTRLLVL.

This clone was picked up one time. The chain combines TRBV19 with TRBJ1-4; no definite D call. Germline V lookup: CDR1 LNHDA, CDR2 SQIVND (reference sequence). The germline V and J ends were trimmed by 6 bases and 7 bases, with 9 bases remaining between them. The CDR3 totals 12 residues. CDR3 nucleotides: TGTGCCAGTAGCACTGAGGGTGAAAAACTGTTTTTT. It is translated as CASSTEGEKLFF.

The chain links TRBV12-5 to TRBJ2-3; TRBD1 aligns across 8 bases. V was clipped by 4 bases and J by 5 bases; unmatched bases: 8. This CDR3 contains 15 residues. Germline lookup yields CDR1 LGHNT and CDR2 FRNRAP. The CDR3 DNA sequence: TGTGCTAGTGGTTCGAAGACAGGGGAGGTAGATACGCAGTATTTT. Translated, it gives CASGSKTGEVDTQYF. Filled out from reference TRBV12-5 and TRBJ2-3, the complete variable domain reads DARVTQTPRHKVTEMGQEVTMRCQPILGHNTVFWYRQTMMQGLELLAYFRNRAPLDDSGMPKDRFSAEMPDATLATLKIQPSEPRDSAVYFCASGSKTGEVDTQYFGPGTRLTVL.

This sequence joins TRBV29-1 and TRBJ1-2; maybe TRBD1 (5 bases). The germline V gene has CDR1 SQVTM and CDR2 ANQGSEA. This CDR3 has 14 residues. V was shortened by 4 bases and J by 1 base, with 13 bases between the two germline ends. The CDR3 region has the DNA TGCAGCGTTGGAGGTCAGGGCGTTAACTATGGCTACACCTTC. Its protein is CSVGGQGVNYGYTF.

The chain employs TRBV30 and TRBJ1-1, with unresolved D. In germline, CDR1 is GTSNPN, CDR2 SVGIG (reference sequence). V lost 0 bases and J 3 bases, leaving 8 bases between the germline ends. The CDR3 has 13 residues. The chain's CDR3 is CAWSVKGYTEAFF. The CDR3, as DNA: TGTGCCTGGAGTGTAAAGGGTTACACTGAAGCTTTCTTT.

The rearrangement uses TRBV12-5 and TRBJ1-2; D possibly corresponds to TRBD1 (6 bases). Germline-derived CDR1 and CDR2 are LGHNT and FRNRAP. The V gene lost 1 base and the J gene lost 4 bases, with 10 bases spanning the gap. CDR3 size: 14 residues. The CDR3, as DNA: TGTGCTAGTGGTTTGGGGACAGCGATCTATGGCTACACCTTC. This encodes CASGLGTAIYGYTF.

In its sample, this clone was seen once. V gene TRBV19 combines with J gene TRBJ2-2; D is ambiguous. Germline CDR1 reads LNHDA; CDR2 reads SQIVND (reference sequence). CDR3 size: 14 residues. Trimming stripped 1 base from V and 2 bases from J, with 5 bases between. The CDR3 bases are TGTGCCAGTAGTATAGCCCCAAACACCGGGGAGCTGTTTTTT. Its translation is CASSIAPNTGELFF.